The source of this T cell receptor (beta chain) is a study of patients and donors after allogeneic stem cell transplantation. MiXCR, applied by TCRdb to the RT-PCR reads, yields one record per CDR3 protein. The sample lists about a million distinct CDR3 sequences, about a sixth seen once, with roughly 6.4% in the top ten. Per germline, CDR1 SQVTM and CDR2 ANQGSEA. V lost 5 bases, J lost 4 bases, and 9 bases stayed unmatched. There are 15 residues in the CDR3. The chain uses TRBV29-1 and TRBJ1-5; 9 bases are a match to TRBD1. The TCR originated in a human donor who was either an allogeneic HSCT recipient or a stem cell or donor lymphocyte infusion donor (not recorded which). It is not recorded whose cells these are; they may come from a transplant donor. Sequencing was performed on blood, either unsorted or a sorted T cell fraction (not recorded which). This CDR3 is CSVSTGGSGNQPQHF. CDR3 bases: TGCAGCGTTTCGACAGGGGGATCGGGAAATCAGCCCCAGCATTTT. The variable domain in full, with the rest retrieved from reference TRBV29-1 and TRBJ1-5, is SAVISQKPSRDICQRGTSLTIQCQVDSQVTMMFWYRQQPGQSLTLIATANQGSEATYESGFVIDKFPISRPNLTFSTLTVSNMSPEDSSIYLCSVSTGGSGNQPQHFGDGTRLSIL.